This T cell receptor (beta chain) was documented in a study of glioma-infiltrating T cells after dendritic cell vaccination (dated by TCRdb to 2016 to 2017). Regarding the study in general: A cohort of roughly 15 glioblastoma patients from Phase I and II dendritic cell vaccination trials was included, of whom 9 were newly diagnosed and 6 had recurrent disease. The vaccine consisted of monocyte-derived dendritic cells cultured seven days with IL-4 and GM-CSF, then pulsed overnight with autologous tumor lysate. Each patient got three intradermal injections of the dendritic cell vaccine, spaced at biweekly intervals, in the arm below the axilla. Autologous tumor lysate-pulsed dendritic cell vaccination was administered to the patients between about 2003 and 2012. Tumor-infiltrating lymphocyte content was quantified and tumor and blood repertoires were compared in dendritic cell-vaccinated glioblastoma patients by deep sequencing of TCR beta CDR3 regions. Survival after dendritic cell vaccination was correlated with TCR sequencing metrics such as TIL content and the overlap between tumor and blood repertoires. On the study overall, not on this receptor specifically: Higher estimated pretreatment TIL content predicted longer time to progression and overall survival after dendritic cell vaccination. No direct relationship between TCR clonality and survival was found, suggesting a diverse polyclonal response may matter. The three-group TCR overlap response model was described as speculative and requiring prospective validation. The cohort was small and heterogeneous, few patients had complete blood and tumor sets, and even fewer had initial-recurrent tumor pairs.

What the time point label conveys for this sample: after dendritic cell vaccination, including at tumor progression/relapse. Patients were selected for having adequate residual fresh-frozen tumor tissue and more than two years of available survival data. Molecular status otherwise varied across the glioblastoma patients, but none of them carried an isocitrate dehydrogenase mutation. PBMC were collected before vaccination, two weeks after the third vaccination, and at tumor progression if progression occurred. Genomic DNA was extracted with the Qiagen DNeasy Blood extraction Kit. Note on this clone: There is no known antigen for this receptor. The record has no base qualities; no much larger clone is one base away.

The immunoSEQ assay amplified TCRB CDR3 regions from around 2.1 micrograms of genomic DNA, or from all available DNA when less than that amount was available. The multiplex PCR employed 60 forward primers targeting TCR V beta segments and 13 reverse primers targeting J beta segments. Synthetic control templates were spiked into each sample at limiting dilution to estimate reads per starting template. The Illumina HiSeq System generated sequencing reads of 87 bp. In the source study's methods: PCR and sequencing errors were removed by a nearest neighbor algorithm that merged closely related sequences. TCR overlap was defined as the percentage of unique tumor TCR beta sequences that were also found in the peripheral blood of the same patient. Imported from immuneACCESS, the table was reduced by TCRdb to in-frame sequences with V and J called. These copies leave out some clones; in studies compared against another copy, an unresolved V gene accounts for under half, and the cause of the remainder is not known. V and J calls and clone size are those listed in that table; D and trimming were worked out from the DNA. The sample table contains under 130,000 clones; only one count was recorded for nearly 90% of them. The top ten clones comprise 2.5% to 3% of the sample.

The sample in question was blood, obtained after dendritic cell vaccination. The TCR sequence derives from a human donor with glioblastoma.

This receptor has the CDR3 CASSLGQLGEQYF. The base sequence is TGCGCCAGCAGCCTGGGACAGCTGGGCGAGCAGTACTTC. The chain uses TRBV5-1 and TRBJ2-7, and TRBD1 aligns with 7 junction nucleotides. The CDR3 contains 13 residues, cysteine and phenylalanine counted. The DNA shown is the 39-base CDR3, in frame from base 1. Unmatched junction bases come to 7, with V trimmed by 4 bases and J by 6 bases. The germline V gene supplies CDR1 SGHRS and CDR2 YFSETQ.